The rows below give T cell receptor beta chains drawn from one sample of a study of CD8 T cells in ankylosing spondylitis. TCRdb used MiXCR to reprocess the 5' RACE reads, holding one entry per CDR3 protein. The sample carries around 450,000 distinct CDR3 sequences, about 24% recorded once. Input material: blood, either unsorted or a sorted T cell fraction (not recorded which). Every receptor here comes from a male donor with ankylosing spondylitis. CDR3s include the opening cysteine and the closing phenylalanine or tryptophan. D genes are given only for firm matches. Part of the rows lack a size; the others show once, few, many or a class for expanded clones.

cdr3_length clone_size d_call j_call v_call cdr3_nt cdr3_aa
12 few TRBD1 TRBJ2-5 TRBV12-3/TRBV12-4 TGTGCCAGCAGCCAGGGGGTTGGGACCCAGTACTTC CASSQGVGTQYF
12 - - TRBJ1-3 TRBV21-1 TGTGCCCGAGGGGGTATCAGGAACACCATATATTTT CARGGIRNTIYF
15 many - TRBJ2-3 TRBV12-3/TRBV12-4 TGTGCCAGCAGTTTACCAGGGAGGAAAGCAGATACGCAGTATTTT CASSLPGRKADTQYF
13 - TRBD1 TRBJ1-2 TRBV6-1 TGTGCCAGCTCCACAGGGGGACACTATGGCTACACCTTC CASSTGGHYGYTF
16 once TRBD1 TRBJ1-5 TRBV18 TGTGCCAGCTCCGCACGGGGGACAGGGATCAATCAGCCCCAGCATTTT CASSARGTGINQPQHF
12 - - TRBJ2-2 TRBV12-3/TRBV12-4 TGTGCCAGCAGATCAGCGACCGGGGAGCTGTTTTTT CASRSATGELFF
15 few TRBD1 TRBJ1-1 TRBV12-3/TRBV12-4 TGTGCCAGCAGCGGGACAGCGAGCGCGAACACTGAAGCTTTCTTT CASSGTASANTEAFF
16 few - TRBJ2-1 TRBV20-1 TGCAGTGCTAGAGCCTTTACTACCTTGGTGCCCGATGAGCAGTTCTTC CSARAFTTLVPDEQFF
14 - TRBD1 TRBJ2-3 TRBV3-1 TGTGCCAGCAGCCAGTTCCAGGGGGCTGAATCGCAGTATTTT CASSQFQGAESQYF
17 - TRBD2 TRBJ2-1 TRBV24-1 TGTGCCACCAGTGATGCGAGTAGCGGGAGGGCCTTGGGTGAGCAGTTCTTC CATSDASSGRALGEQFF
15 - TRBD1 TRBJ2-3 TRBV2 TGTGCCAGCAGAAGGGACAGGGGGCTCACAGATACGCAGTATTTT CASRRDRGLTDTQYF
19 few TRBD2 TRBJ2-2 TRBV5-1 TGCGCCAGCAGCTTGGCTTCCCACGTAGCGGGAGGTCCGATCGGGGAGCTGTTTTTT CASSLASHVAGGPIGELFF
15 - - TRBJ2-7 TRBV11-2 TGTGCCAGCAGCTTTTCTGGCGGGCAGTCCTACGAGCAGTACTTC CASSFSGGQSYEQYF
12 once TRBD1 TRBJ1-2 TRBV20-1 TGCAGTGCCGGAGGGACAGGGGGAGTCTACACCTTC CSAGGTGGVYTF
14 - - TRBJ2-1 TRBV7-2 TGTGCCAGCAGCCCAGATAGGTCCTACAATGAGCAGTTCTTC CASSPDRSYNEQFF
14 - - TRBJ2-3 TRBV29-1 TGCAGCGTTGAAGGGTGGGGCGGGACAGATACGCAGTATTTT CSVEGWGGTDTQYF
16 - TRBD2 TRBJ2-1 TRBV5-1 TGCGCCAGCAGCTTAGCGGGAGGCCCGACCTACAATGAGCAGTTCTTC CASSLAGGPTYNEQFF
14 few - TRBJ2-1 TRBV11-1 TGTGCCAGCAGCTTAGGGACTACTGCCAATGAGCAGTTCTTC CASSLGTTANEQFF
16 - TRBD1 TRBJ1-1 TRBV12-3/TRBV12-4 TGTGCCAGCAGTCCCGGGGACAGGGGGCAGTACACTGAAGCTTTCTTT CASSPGDRGQYTEAFF
14 - TRBD1 TRBJ2-3 TRBV12-3/TRBV12-4 TGTGCCAGCAGTAAACAGGGGCGCACAGATACGCAGTATTTT CASSKQGRTDTQYF
16 - - TRBJ1-2 TRBV3-1 TGTGCCAGCAGCCAAGATAGTGGGTATTTTACGGGCGGCTACACCTTC CASSQDSGYFTGGYTF
14 - - TRBJ2-3 TRBV3-1 TGTGCCAGCAGCCAAGTTCCCCTGAGAGATACGCAGTATTTT CASSQVPLRDTQYF
18 - - TRBJ1-1 TRBV11-2 TGTGCCAGCAGCTTAGGAAGGCCCGTTGGGGGGCTAAACACTGAAGCTTTCTTT CASSLGRPVGGLNTEAFF
14 few - TRBJ2-7 TRBV7-9 TGTGCCAGCAGCTTAGGGCAGGACTCCTACGAGCAGTACTTC CASSLGQDSYEQYF
11 once - TRBJ1-1 TRBV24-1 TGTGCCACCAGTGGGGGCGGTGAAGCTTTCTTT CATSGGGEAFF
17 few TRBD2 TRBJ2-2 TRBV11-2 TGTGCCAGCAGCTTTTCGGTGGCTAGCGGGATAGTTGGGGAGCTGTTTTTT CASSFSVASGIVGELFF
15 few - TRBJ2-6 TRBV7-9 TGTGCCAGCAGCTTCGCCAGCTCTGGGGCCAACGTCCTGACTTTC CASSFASSGANVLTF
14 - TRBD2 TRBJ2-1 TRBV6-1 TGTGCCAGTGACCCGGGACTAGCGGGTAATGAGCAGTTCTTC CASDPGLAGNEQFF
17 few TRBD1 TRBJ1-5 TRBV20-1 TGCAGTGCAGGTCCCGGGACAGGGACTTCGGGCAATCAGCCCCAGCATTTT CSAGPGTGTSGNQPQHF
15 - - TRBJ1-2 TRBV24-1 TGTGCCACCAGTGATTTCGACGGCCGTGGCTATGGCTACACCTTC CATSDFDGRGYGYTF
14 - - TRBJ2-3 TRBV3-1 TGTGCCAGCAGCCAAAGGAATGTTGCAGATACGCAGTATTTT CASSQRNVADTQYF
15 few - TRBJ2-1 TRBV19 TGTGCCAGTAGTATAAGCCGGGGGCCCTTCAATGAGCAGTTCTTC CASSISRGPFNEQFF
15 few TRBD1 TRBJ1-1 TRBV29-1 TGCAGCGCCACAGGGGCAGGGGACAGGAACACTGAAGCTTTCTTT CSATGAGDRNTEAFF
15 few TRBD2 TRBJ2-3 TRBV20-1 TGCAGTGCTATCAGACTAGCGGGCACCACAGATACGCAGTATTTT CSAIRLAGTTDTQYF
13 many - TRBJ2-1 TRBV5-1 TGCGCCAGCAGCCCCGACTATCTTAATGAGCAGTTCTTC CASSPDYLNEQFF
14 few - TRBJ2-5 TRBV15 TGTGCCACCAGCAGGCCCAGCTACCAAGAGACCCAGTACTTC CATSRPSYQETQYF
15 - - TRBJ1-4 TRBV20-1 TGCAGTGCTAGAGATGGAAAGAGAGTTAATGAAAAACTGTTTTTT CSARDGKRVNEKLFF
16 - - TRBJ2-3 TRBV12-3/TRBV12-4 TGTGCCAGAAGCTCTAGCCGGTTGGGGTTTAGCGATACGCAGTATTTT CARSSSRLGFSDTQYF
15 few TRBD2 TRBJ2-3 TRBV3-1 TGTGCCAGTACTCTAGCGGGAAGTTTTGGAGATACGCAGTATTTT CASTLAGSFGDTQYF
14 - TRBD1 TRBJ2-1 TRBV5-1 TGCGCCAGCTCCCGGGACAGGGGGCAGAATGAGCAGTTCTTC CASSRDRGQNEQFF
16 few - TRBJ2-1 TRBV27 TGTGCCAGCAGTTCCCCAATCGGGAGTCGGAACAATGAGCAGTTCTTC CASSSPIGSRNNEQFF
13 few TRBD1 TRBJ1-6 TRBV20-1 TGCAGTGCCAGACAGGGAGGACGTTCACCCCTCCACTTT CSARQGGRSPLHF